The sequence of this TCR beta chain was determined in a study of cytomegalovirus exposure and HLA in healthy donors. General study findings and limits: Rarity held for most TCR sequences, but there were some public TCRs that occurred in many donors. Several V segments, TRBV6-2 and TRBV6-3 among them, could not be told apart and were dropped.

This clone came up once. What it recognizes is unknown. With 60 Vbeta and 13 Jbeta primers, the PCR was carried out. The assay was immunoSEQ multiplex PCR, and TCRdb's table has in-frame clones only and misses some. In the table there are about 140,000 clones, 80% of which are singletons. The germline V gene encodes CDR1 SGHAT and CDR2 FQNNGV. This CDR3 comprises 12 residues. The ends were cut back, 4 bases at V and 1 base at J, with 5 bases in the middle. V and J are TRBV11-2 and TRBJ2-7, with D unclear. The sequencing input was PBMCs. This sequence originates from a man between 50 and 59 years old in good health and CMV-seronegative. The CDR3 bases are TGTGCCAGCAGCTCTCTATCCTACGAGCAGTACTTC. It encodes CASSSLSYEQYF.